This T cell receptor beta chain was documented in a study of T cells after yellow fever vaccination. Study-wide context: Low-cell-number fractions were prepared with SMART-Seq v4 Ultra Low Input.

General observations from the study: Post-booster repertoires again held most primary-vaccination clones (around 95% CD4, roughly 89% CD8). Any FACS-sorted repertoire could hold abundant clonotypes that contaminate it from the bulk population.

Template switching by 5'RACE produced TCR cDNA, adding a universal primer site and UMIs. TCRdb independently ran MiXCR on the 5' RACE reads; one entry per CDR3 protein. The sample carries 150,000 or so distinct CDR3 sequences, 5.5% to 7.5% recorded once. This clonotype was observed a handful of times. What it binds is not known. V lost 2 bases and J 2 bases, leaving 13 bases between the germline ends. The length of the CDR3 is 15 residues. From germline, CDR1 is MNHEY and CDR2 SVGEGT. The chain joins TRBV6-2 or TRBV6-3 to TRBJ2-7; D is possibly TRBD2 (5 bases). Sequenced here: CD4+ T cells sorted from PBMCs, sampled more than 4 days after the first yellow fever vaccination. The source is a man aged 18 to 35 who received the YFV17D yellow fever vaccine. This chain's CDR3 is CASSYGPGSPYEQYF. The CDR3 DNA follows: TGTGCCAGCAGTTACGGTCCGGGGAGCCCCTACGAGCAGTACTTC.